This TCR beta chain was documented in a study of T cell responses to AZD1222 COVID-19 vaccine. About the study: Pooling was applied to second doses at about 4 or about 12 weeks.

The CDR3 extends over 18 amino acids. The germline V gene encodes CDR1 SGHAT and CDR2 FQNNGV. The V and J ends lost 1 base and 0 bases respectively, with 16 bases between them. Method: immunoSEQ multiplex PCR; TCRdb's copy keeps in-frame clones and lacks some. The table has more than 95,000 clones, around 90% seen once; the top ten hold about 1.4%. The receptor was derived from an adult in good health. This chain uses TRBV11-2 with TRBJ1-3; D perhaps matches TRBD1 (6 bases). The material sequenced was peripheral blood, taken on day 0 of AZD1222 vaccination. The CDR3 protein is CASSLAAGQTSSGNTIYF. For the CDR3, the DNA is TGTGCCAGCAGCTTAGCCGCAGGACAGACAAGCTCTGGAAACACCATATATTTT.